Shown below are 5 T cell receptor beta chains from a single sample sequenced in a study of T cell responses to AZD1222 COVID-19 vaccine. Repertoires were generated with immunoSEQ multiplex PCR, while TCRdb's copy carries only in-frame clones and drops some. The repertoire holds 25,000 to 35,000 clones, with approximately 93% as singletons. This specimen was peripheral blood, taken on day 0 of AZD1222 vaccination. Receptor source: an adult in good health.

This chain uses TRBV30 with TRBJ2-7; 13 bases are a match to TRBD2. Per the germline V gene, CDR1 is GTSNPN and CDR2 is SVGIG (reference sequence). V lost 0 bases to trimming and J lost 3 bases; unmatched junction nucleotides: 8. The CDR3 length is 17 residues. The DNA of the CDR3 is TGTGCCTGGAGTGTATATAGGACTAGCGGGAGAAACTACGAGCAGTACTTC. This codes for CAWSVYRTSGRNYEQYF.

CDR3 DNA: TGCGCCAGCAGCCCAAACCCGGGAGTACTAGGTCAGCCCCAGCATTTT. It encodes CASSPNPGVLGQPQHF. J is TRBJ1-5 and V is TRBV5-1; D is ambiguous. V was cut by 4 bases and J by 6 bases, with 20 bases left in between. The CDR3 has 16 amino acids. Germline CDR1 and CDR2: SGHRS and YFSETQ.

The chain couples TRBV2 to TRBJ2-5; 11 bases are shared with TRBD2. Per the germline V gene, CDR1 is SNHLY and CDR2 is FYNNEI. CDR3 length: 15 amino acids. V shed 4 bases, J shed 4 bases, and the junction held 5 bases outside the gene matches. Here the CDR3 reads CASSGQGLAAETQYF. The CDR3, as DNA: TGTGCCAGCAGTGGCCAGGGACTAGCGGCAGAGACCCAGTACTTC.

The rearrangement joins TRBV7-8 to TRBJ2-6; D is unclear. Trimming pared 1 base from V and 2 bases from J, leaving 9 bases between. This CDR3 spans 16 amino acids. The germline gives CDR1 SGHVS, CDR2 FQNEAQ. CDR3 loop: CASSLVIGAGANVLTF. Written as DNA, the CDR3 is TGTGCCAGCAGCTTAGTAATTGGGGCTGGGGCCAACGTCCTGACTTTC.

The chain combines TRBV29-1 with TRBJ1-2, with D possibly being TRBD1 (5 bases). Germline-derived CDR1 and CDR2 are SQVTM and ANQGSEA. There are 13 residues in the CDR3. V lost 6 bases and J lost 6, with 17 bases in between. In DNA, the CDR3 is TGCAGCGTGGGGGAGCGGCCCTTAGATGGCTACACCTTC. Its translation is CSVGERPLDGYTF. Variable domain in full (rest from reference TRBV29-1 and TRBJ1-2): SAVISQKPSRDICQRGTSLTIQCQVDSQVTMMFWYRQQPGQSLTLIATANQGSEATYESGFVIDKFPISRPNLTFSTLTVSNMSPEDSSIYLCSVGERPLDGYTFGSGTRLTVV.